Presented here are 7 T cell receptor beta chains from one specimen sequenced in a study of T-cell memory formation after mild COVID-19. Each CDR3 protein gets one entry after TCRdb re-called the 5' RACE reads with MiXCR. The table lists 400,000 to 550,000 distinct CDR3 sequences, 25% of them singletons. Material: PBMCs or a T cell subset sorted from them (not recorded which). These receptors all come from an adult woman who had mild COVID-19 (a few samples of this study predate the infection). Cell type and time point are not known.

V and J are TRBV2 and TRBJ2-5, with D perhaps assigned TRBD1 or TRBD2 (5 bases each). Per germline, CDR1 SNHLY and CDR2 FYNNEI. V lost 3 bases to trimming and J lost 5 bases, with 16 bases between them. The CDR3 sequence is 15 residues long. The CDR3 reads CASSDQGQGGETQYF. DNA of the CDR3: TGTGCCAGCAGTGATCAGGGTCAAGGCGGGGAGACCCAGTACTTC. The variable domain in full, completed from reference TRBV2 and TRBJ2-5, reads EPEVTQTPSHQVTQMGQEVILRCVPISNHLYFYWYRQILGQKVEFLVSFYNNEISEKSEIFDDQFSVERPDGSNFTLKIRSTKLEDSAMYFCASSDQGQGGETQYFGPGTRLLVL.

This clonotype came up a few times. The chain is built from TRBV2 and TRBJ2-7, with D unresolved. From germline, CDR1 is SNHLY and CDR2 FYNNEI. The V end was cut by 7 bases, the J end by 2 bases, with 15 bases between. The CDR3 runs 14 residues. The CDR3 spells CASTVESGPYEQYF. The CDR3 DNA reads as TGTGCCAGCACGGTAGAGAGTGGCCCCTACGAGCAGTACTTC.

This clonotype occurred a few times. The V and J genes are TRBV5-1 and TRBJ1-1, with TRBD1 as a possible D gene (6 bases). V lost 0 bases and J 2 bases, leaving 11 bases between the germline ends. CDR1 is SGHRS and CDR2 is YFSETQ in the germline V gene. The CDR3 consists of 15 residues. CDR3 in amino acids: CASSLGAGVNTEAFF. The CDR3, as DNA: TGCGCCAGCAGCTTGGGTGCAGGGGTAAACACTGAAGCTTTCTTT. Full variable domain (remainder filled in from reference TRBV5-1 and TRBJ1-1): KAGVTQTPRYLIKTRGQQVTLSCSPISGHRSVSWYQQTPGQGLQFLFEYFSETQRNKGNFPGRFSGRQFSNSRSEMNVSTLELGDSALYLCASSLGAGVNTEAFFGQGTRLTVV.

This clonotype was detected many times. The chain couples TRBV9 to TRBJ2-1; 13 nucleotides align to TRBD2. The V gene's germline CDR1 is SGDLS and CDR2 YYNGEE. V shed 4 bases and J 9 bases; nucleotides not matched to a gene: 10. The CDR3 runs to 16 residues. In DNA form, the CDR3 reads TGTGCCAGCAGCCCCCGGACTAGCGGGAGTAACGGTGAGCAGTTCTTC. Protein product: CASSPRTSGSNGEQFF.

V is TRBV29-1 and J is TRBJ1-1, with D maybe TRBD1 (5 bases). The CDR3 runs 13 residues. Per the germline V gene, CDR1 is SQVTM and CDR2 is ANQGSEA. V was pared by 3 bases and J by 4 bases, with 12 bases between. The CDR3 is CSVDGAMGTEAFF. In DNA, the CDR3 is TGCAGCGTTGACGGGGCAATGGGCACTGAAGCTTTCTTT.

V is TRBV6-6 and J is TRBJ1-1; D not resolved. The CDR3 extends over 14 amino acids. Germline assignment: CDR1 MNHNY and CDR2 SVGAGI (reference sequence). V lost 5 bases and J lost 5, with 15 bases in between. CDR3 DNA sequence: TGTGCCAGCAGTCGGCCAGAACTGGGGACTGAAGCTTTCTTT. This sequence encodes CASSRPELGTEAFF.

This clonotype was observed many times. The V gene is TRBV20-1, the J gene TRBJ1-2; TRBD1 matches at 7 bases. The V segment lost 6 bases and the J segment 3 bases; nucleotides outside the gene matches: 7. The CDR3 is 13 amino acids. Germline V gene sequence: CDR1 DFQATT, CDR2 SNEGSKA (reference sequence). CDR3 in amino acids: CSAKTGWDYGYTF. CDR3 in DNA: TGCAGTGCAAAGACAGGGTGGGACTATGGCTACACCTTC.